These 30 T cell receptor beta chains share one sample of origin, sequenced in a study of cytomegalovirus exposure and HLA in healthy donors. Primers included in the PCR were 60 Vbeta and 13 Jbeta primers. The protocol was immunoSEQ multiplex PCR, while the TCRdb copy is restricted to in-frame clones and leaves out a portion. The table includes some 100,000 clones, about 80% detected once. The sample taken for sequencing was PBMCs. These receptors were taken from a woman aged 45-65 years in good health and CMV-seropositive.

The V call is TRBV14, the J call TRBJ2-5, with TRBD2 matching over 10 bases. The trim removed 3 bases at V and 5 bases at J, leaving 6 bases unmatched. The CDR3 is 15 amino acids. Per germline, CDR1 SGHDN and CDR2 FVKESK. The CDR3 here is CASSQGTSGVETQYF. DNA of the CDR3: TGTGCCAGCAGCCAGGGAACTAGCGGGGTGGAGACCCAGTACTTC. The whole variable domain, filled in from reference TRBV14 and TRBJ2-5, reads EAGVTQFPSHSVIEKGQTVTLRCDPISGHDNLYWYRRVMGKEIKFLLHFVKESKQDESGMPNNRFLAERTGGTYSTLKVQPAELEDSGVYFCASSQGTSGVETQYFGPGTRLLVL.

CDR3 protein: CASSLDPGHSYEQYF. CDR3 DNA: TGTGCCAGCAGCTTGGATCCGGGACACAGTTACGAGCAGTACTTC. The V call is TRBV5-4, the J call TRBJ2-7; tentatively, D is TRBD1 (6 bases). CDR1 is SGHNT and CDR2 is YYREEE in the germline V gene (reference sequence). V lost 0 bases and J 4 bases, leaving 14 bases between the germline ends. The CDR3 totals 15 residues.

This clone came up once. The chain links TRBV27 to TRBJ1-3; 8 bases are shared with TRBD1. Per the germline V gene, CDR1 is MNHEY and CDR2 is SMNVEV (reference sequence). The V gene end was trimmed by 10 bases and the J gene end by 4 bases; junction bases not matched to a gene: 6. The CDR3 is 13 residues long. Here the CDR3 DNA reads TGTGCCAATTTGACAGGGGACGGAAACACCATATATTTT. Its translation is CANLTGDGNTIYF.

This chain links TRBV2 with TRBJ2-7, with TRBD2 matching over 11 bases. Germline CDR1 reads SNHLY; CDR2 reads FYNNEI. There are 15 residues in the CDR3. V lost 6 bases to trimming and J lost 5 bases; unmatched junction nucleotides: 9. In nucleotides, the CDR3 is TGTGCCAGCAGACACACTAGCGGGAGAATAAACGAGCAGTACTTC. It is translated as CASRHTSGRINEQYF. The full variable domain, rest sourced from reference TRBV2 and TRBJ2-7, is EPEVTQTPSHQVTQMGQEVILRCVPISNHLYFYWYRQILGQKVEFLVSFYNNEISEKSEIFDDQFSVERPDGSNFTLKIRSTKLEDSAMYFCASRHTSGRINEQYFGPGTRLTVT.

V usage is TRBV20-1 and J usage is TRBJ1-1; TRBD1 is a possible D gene (5 bases). The V end was cut by 6 bases, the J end by 9 bases, with 14 bases between. The CDR3 loop spans 11 amino acids. CDR1 is DFQATT and CDR2 is SNEGSKA in the germline V gene (reference sequence). The CDR3 DNA reads as TGCAGTGCGATCAGGGTGGGGAAAGCTTTCTTT. This sequence encodes CSAIRVGKAFF.

The table lists this clone with many counts. The chain carries TRBV5-8 and TRBJ1-5; no firm D call. The V end was cut by 3 bases, the J end by 9 bases, with 10 bases between. CDR3 size: 12 residues. Germline CDR1 and CDR2: SGHTS and YDEGEE. CDR3 region: CASSSRSRPQHF. The CDR3 DNA is TGTGCCAGCAGCTCGAGGAGCCGGCCCCAGCATTTT.

CDR3 sequence: CASSGTGGAGEGYTF. CDR3 bases: TGTGCCAGCAGCGGCACAGGGGGCGCCGGAGAGGGCTACACCTTC. V is TRBV2 and J is TRBJ1-2; 9 bases are shared with TRBD1. The CDR3 runs 15 residues. With V trimmed by 6 bases and J by 8 bases, 13 bases remained unmatched. Germline CDR1 and CDR2: SNHLY and FYNNEI.

The chain links TRBV29-1 to TRBJ2-5, with 11 nucleotides matching TRBD2. The CDR3 runs 14 residues. CDR1 is SQVTM and CDR2 is ANQGSEA in the germline V gene. With 5 bases clipped from V and 9 bases from J, the junction kept 11 bases outside the gene matches. The chain's CDR3 is CSVSGTSGGEAQYF. In nucleotides, the CDR3 is TGCAGCGTTAGCGGGACTAGCGGAGGGGAGGCCCAGTACTTC.

This clone was detected only once. This CDR3 reads CAGAVSGANVLTF. In nucleotides, the CDR3 is TGTGCCGGGGCGGTCTCTGGGGCCAACGTCCTGACTTTC. The chain joins TRBV2 to TRBJ2-6; D might be TRBD1 (5 bases). V lost 11 bases and J 0 bases, leaving 8 bases between the germline ends. The CDR3 is 13 residues long. In germline, CDR1 is SNHLY, CDR2 FYNNEI.

This clone was seen only once. The CDR3 ends on some other residue instead of the conserved phenylalanine or tryptophan, so this is likely a read error. V usage is TRBV18 and J usage is TRBJ1-2; 9 bases are a match to TRBD1. V shed 3 bases and J 6 bases; nucleotides not matched to a gene: 11. The CDR3 runs 16 residues. CDR1 and CDR2 from the germline V gene are KGHSH and LQKENI. The CDR3 loop is CASSPAGTGSWNGYTL. CDR3 bases: TGTGCCAGCTCACCTGCCGGGACAGGGTCCTGGAATGGCTACACCCTC.

The chain links TRBV5-1 to TRBJ2-3, with D hard to call. This CDR3 has 15 amino acids. CDR1 and CDR2 from the germline V gene are SGHRS and YFSETQ. The V end lost 7 bases, the J end lost 1 base, and 16 bases lay between the germline ends. The CDR3 DNA follows: TGCGCCAGCCGTAGGTCCGTCCAGGGCACAGATACGCAGTATTTT. This gives the protein CASRRSVQGTDTQYF.

The chain has TRBV7-8 and TRBJ2-5, with 9 bases that match TRBD2. With 5 bases clipped from V and 2 bases from J, the junction kept 12 bases outside the gene matches. Germline V gives CDR1 SGHVS, CDR2 FQNEAQ. The CDR3 spans 17 residues. The CDR3 nucleotides are TGTGCCAGCAGCCCGAGGCGTCCTAGCGGGGAGCAAGAGACCCAGTACTTC. Its translation: CASSPRRPSGEQETQYF.

The rearrangement uses TRBV14 and TRBJ1-2; tentatively, D is TRBD1 (5 bases). Deletions cut 2 bases from V and 4 bases from J, with 17 bases between. The CDR3 extends over 16 amino acids. CDR1 is SGHDN, CDR2 FVKESK, per germline. The CDR3 is CASSQRLQGVSYGYTF. The CDR3 DNA sequence: TGTGCCAGCAGCCAAAGGCTCCAAGGGGTTAGCTATGGCTACACCTTC.

This clone was seen only a few times. The chain joins TRBV27 to TRBJ2-7; 8 nucleotides line up with TRBD2. Germline CDR1 is MNHEY and CDR2 is SMNVEV (reference sequence). V lost 8 bases and J lost 3; bases outside the gene matches: 9. CDR3 length equals 14 residues. The CDR3 coding sequence is TGTGCCAGCGGTAGCGGGAATGGACTCTACGAGCAGTACTTC. Translation gives CASGSGNGLYEQYF.

The CDR3 DNA follows: TGTGCCAGTAGTATAGATACCCCTAGCGGCTCCTACAATGAGCAGTTCTTC. It is translated as CASSIDTPSGSYNEQFF. The chain has TRBV19 and TRBJ2-1; 7 bases line up with TRBD2. The V gene's germline CDR1 is LNHDA and CDR2 SQIVND (reference sequence). This CDR3 comprises 17 residues. Unmatched junction bases numbered 5, after V lost 0 bases and J lost 0 bases.

As concerns this clone: A junction end diverges from the germline sequence, so it may reflect a read error. The chain recombines TRBV7-9 with TRBJ1-1; D possibly corresponds to TRBD1 (5 bases). The V gene's germline CDR1 is SEHNR and CDR2 FQNEAQ (reference sequence). The CDR3 has 14 residues. This CDR3 is CSSSLEQGDTEAFF. For the CDR3, the DNA is TGTTCCAGCAGCTTAGAGCAGGGTGACACTGAAGCTTTCTTT. Full variable domain (outside the CDR3, taken from reference TRBV7-9 and TRBJ1-1): DTGVSQNPRHKITKRGQNVTFRCDPISEHNRLYWYRQTLGQGPEFLTYFQNEAQLEKSRLLSDRFSAERPKGSFSTLEIQRTEQGDSAMYLCSSSLEQGDTEAFFGQGTRLTVV.

The gene calls are TRBV7-9 and TRBJ2-3, with TRBD2 identical over 8 bases. CDR3 length equals 14 residues. Germline V gene sequence: CDR1 SEHNR, CDR2 FQNEAQ (reference sequence). The J segment lost 11 bases and the V segment lost 8 bases, leaving 15 bases of the junction unmatched. As DNA, the CDR3 is TGTGCCAGCGGTACGGGGCTAGCGGGCCCCGGGCAGTATTTT. This codes for CASGTGLAGPGQYF. Drawing the rest from reference TRBV7-9 and TRBJ2-3, the complete variable domain is DTGVSQNPRHKITKRGQNVTFRCDPISEHNRLYWYRQTLGQGPEFLTYFQNEAQLEKSRLLSDRFSAERPKGSFSTLEIQRTEQGDSAMYLCASGTGLAGPGQYFGPGTRLTVL.

This chain connects TRBV7-2 to TRBJ2-7; 7 positions agree with TRBD2. Germline V gene sequence: CDR1 SGHTA, CDR2 FQGNSA. J gave up 2 bases and V 0 bases, and 4 bases lay outside the gene matches. This CDR3 spans 15 amino acids. The chain's CDR3 is CASSLAGGPTYEQYF. The DNA of the CDR3 is TGTGCCAGCAGCTTAGCGGGAGGGCCTACCTACGAGCAGTACTTC.

The chain couples TRBV10-3 to TRBJ2-1; 7 nucleotides agree with TRBD1. Germline CDR1 and CDR2: ENHRY and SYGVKD. Trimming removed 1 base from V and 10 bases from J; junction bases left unmatched: 10. The CDR3 length is 15 residues. CDR3 protein: CAISEFRGTGAEQFF. In nucleotides, the CDR3 is TGTGCCATCAGTGAGTTCCGGGGTACAGGGGCGGAGCAGTTCTTC.

This clone was observed a few times. The chain is built from TRBV27 and TRBJ2-5, with D possibly TRBD2 on 7 matching bases. This CDR3 comprises 13 residues. Per germline, CDR1 MNHEY and CDR2 SMNVEV (reference sequence). V was trimmed by 8 bases and J by 3 bases, leaving 13 bases between them. The CDR3 coding sequence is TGTGCCAGCGGGAGGGGGGCGGAAGAGACCCAGTACTTC. Amino acids: CASGRGAEETQYF.

This chain joins TRBV10-3 and TRBJ2-7, with D possibly being TRBD1 (6 bases). The CDR3 consists of 14 residues. Germline V gene sequence: CDR1 ENHRY, CDR2 SYGVKD. Trimming pared 6 bases from V and 0 bases from J, leaving 12 bases between. The CDR3 protein is CAISDRLLSYEQYF. In DNA, the CDR3 is TGTGCCATCAGCGACAGGTTACTCTCCTACGAGCAGTACTTC.

J is TRBJ2-7 and V is TRBV5-1; 7 nucleotides line up with TRBD1. The V segment lost 2 bases and the J segment 5 bases; nucleotides outside the gene matches: 1. This CDR3 has 12 residues. CDR1 and CDR2 (germline): SGHRS, YFSETQ. The CDR3: CASSFQGDEQYF. CDR3 in DNA: TGCGCCAGCAGCTTCCAGGGGGACGAGCAGTACTTC.

The count of this clone is one. The chain combines TRBV7-9 with TRBJ1-5, with D possibly matching TRBD1 (5 bases). V lost 3 bases and J 8 bases, leaving 11 bases between the germline ends. This CDR3 comprises 13 residues. CDR1 SEHNR and CDR2 FQNEAQ come from the germline V gene (reference sequence). The CDR3, as DNA: TGTGCCAGCAGCTTGGGGGGAGTGGAGCCCCAGCATTTT. Encoded protein: CASSLGGVEPQHF.

The gene calls are TRBV29-1 and TRBJ2-3, with 7 bases aligning to TRBD2. The CDR3 is 14 residues long. The V gene's germline CDR1 is SQVTM and CDR2 ANQGSEA. V trimming: 6 bases; J trimming: 2 bases; junction bases outside the gene matches: 8. The CDR3 nucleotides read TGCAGCGTAGATGGAGCGGGGATCACAGATACGCAGTATTTT. This encodes CSVDGAGITDTQYF.

The chain is built from TRBV11-2 and TRBJ2-1; D call uncertain. The CDR3 covers 13 residues. Germline-derived CDR1 and CDR2 are SGHAT and FQNNGV. V lost 5 bases and J 10 bases, leaving 15 bases between the germline ends. CDR3 in DNA: TGTGCCAGCAGCCGTGATTACCTCCGGGAGCAGTTCTTC. It is translated as CASSRDYLREQFF.

In its sample, this clone was seen a few times. This rearrangement joins TRBV5-1 to TRBJ2-3; TRBD2 matches 12 bases. With V trimmed by 2 bases and J by 4 bases, 5 bases remained unmatched. CDR3 size: 16 residues. Germline loops: CDR1 SGHRS, CDR2 YFSETQ. The CDR3 bases are TGCGCCAGCAGCTTCGCGACTAGCGGGGGACCAGATACGCAGTATTTT. This translates into CASSFATSGGPDTQYF. Full variable domain (remainder filled in from reference TRBV5-1 and TRBJ2-3): KAGVTQTPRYLIKTRGQQVTLSCSPISGHRSVSWYQQTPGQGLQFLFEYFSETQRNKGNFPGRFSGRQFSNSRSEMNVSTLELGDSALYLCASSFATSGGPDTQYFGPGTRLTVL.

The V call is TRBV7-8, the J call TRBJ1-1, with 7 nucleotides matching TRBD1. The germline gives CDR1 SGHVS, CDR2 FQNEAQ. V trimming: 4 bases; J trimming: 4 bases; junction bases outside the gene matches: 9. CDR3 length: 15 amino acids. The CDR3 nucleotides read TGTGCCAGCAGCTCAGACAGGGTGGAGATCACTGAAGCTTTCTTT. This codes for CASSSDRVEITEAFF.

The chain is built from TRBV2 and TRBJ2-5, with D possibly matching TRBD1 (6 bases). The V end lost 6 bases, the J end lost 8 bases, and 16 bases lay between the germline ends. CDR3 size: 13 residues. Germline CDR1 and CDR2: SNHLY and FYNNEI. The DNA of the CDR3 is TGTGCCAGCAGCTCCGGGACACAGGTCACCCAGTACTTC. Its translation: CASSSGTQVTQYF.

This clone was seen a few times. The chain employs TRBV7-2 and TRBJ2-3, with 9 bases lining up with TRBD2. The germline V gene encodes CDR1 SGHTA and CDR2 FQGNSA. The CDR3 has 17 amino acids. V shed 4 bases and J 2 bases; nucleotides not matched to a gene: 10. CDR3 nucleotides: TGTGCCAGCAGCTCGACCGGCGGCGGGGGGGCCACAGATACGCAGTATTTT. This translates into CASSSTGGGGATDTQYF.

This chain connects TRBV5-1 to TRBJ1-2; 9 bases match TRBD1. Germline CDR1 is SGHRS and CDR2 is YFSETQ. The length of the CDR3 is 13 residues. J gave up 4 bases and V 4 bases, and 2 bases lay outside the gene matches. CDR3 protein: CASSPGQGYGYTF. CDR3 nucleotides: TGCGCCAGCAGCCCGGGACAGGGCTATGGCTACACCTTC.